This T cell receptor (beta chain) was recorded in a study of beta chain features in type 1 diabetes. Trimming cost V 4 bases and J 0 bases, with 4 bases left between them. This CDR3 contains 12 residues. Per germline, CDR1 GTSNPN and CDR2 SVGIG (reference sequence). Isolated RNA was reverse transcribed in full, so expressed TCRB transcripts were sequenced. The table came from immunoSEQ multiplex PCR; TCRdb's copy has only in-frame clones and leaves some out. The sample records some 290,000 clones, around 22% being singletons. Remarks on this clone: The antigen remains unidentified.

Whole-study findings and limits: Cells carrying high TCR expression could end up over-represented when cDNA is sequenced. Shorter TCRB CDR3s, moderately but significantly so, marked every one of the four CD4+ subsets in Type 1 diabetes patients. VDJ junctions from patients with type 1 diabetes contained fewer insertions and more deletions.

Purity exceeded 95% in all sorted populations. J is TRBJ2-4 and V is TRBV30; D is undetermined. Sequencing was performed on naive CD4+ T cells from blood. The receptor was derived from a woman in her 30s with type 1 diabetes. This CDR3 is CAWTLAKNIQYF. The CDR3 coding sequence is TGTGCCTGGACTTTAGCCAAAAACATTCAGTACTTC.